A single sample gave rise to the 28 T cell receptor beta chains below, sequenced in a study of identical twins. TCRdb reprocessed the 5' RACE reads with MiXCR, giving one entry per CDR3 protein. The sample records nearly 650,000 distinct CDR3 sequences, 7.1% being singletons. This same sample was also part of a study on yellow fever vaccine responses in identical twins.

The specimen sequenced was PBMCs. Receptors were obtained from a woman aged 18-30 years in good health.

This clonotype occurred a few times. CDR3 DNA sequence: TGTGCCAGCAGCCAAACACTAGGGAATGAGCAGTTCTTC. Its translation: CASSQTLGNEQFF. V is TRBV12-3 or TRBV12-4 and J is TRBJ2-1, with D tentatively TRBD2 (5 bases). This CDR3 is built from 13 residues. Trimming stripped 6 bases from V and 7 bases from J, with 13 bases between.

This clonotype has ten or more counts. This chain connects TRBV5-1 to TRBJ2-1, with 10 bases aligning to TRBD2. Germline assignment: CDR1 SGHRS and CDR2 YFSETQ. The CDR3 consists of 17 residues. J was trimmed by 7 bases and V by 3 bases; bases with no gene match: 13. CDR3 residues: CASSSGATSGIGNEQFF. The DNA of the CDR3 is TGCGCCAGCAGCTCCGGGGCCACTAGCGGGATTGGGAATGAGCAGTTCTTC.

The sample holds many counts of this clonotype. The chain has TRBV19 and TRBJ1-5, with D hard to call. This CDR3 comprises 13 residues. Per germline, CDR1 LNHDA and CDR2 SQIVND (reference sequence). The V and J ends lost 1 base and 2 bases respectively, with 3 bases between them. The CDR3 is CASSIGGNQPQHF. CDR3 DNA sequence: TGTGCCAGTAGTATAGGTGGCAATCAGCCCCAGCATTTT.

This clonotype appeared many times. The chain combines TRBV24-1 with TRBJ2-1; D may be TRBD2 (5 bases). The V gene's germline CDR1 is KGHDR and CDR2 SFDVKD. The ends were cut back, 10 bases at V and 1 base at J, with 13 bases in the middle. This CDR3 region has 14 residues. CDR3 sequence (DNA): TGTGCCACTAACCCTGGAGGATCCTACAATGAGCAGTTCTTC. This codes for CATNPGGSYNEQFF.

Ten or more counts support this clonotype. The CDR3 DNA reads TGTGCCAGCAGCCCCATAGCTGGGGCCAACGTCCTGACTTTC. Amino acids: CASSPIAGANVLTF. The chain carries TRBV12-3 or TRBV12-4 and TRBJ2-6; D is unclear. The CDR3 has 14 residues. Trimming took off 6 bases at V and 2 bases at J, with 8 bases between the two ends.

The chain links TRBV7-9 to TRBJ2-1; a weak D match, TRBD1 (6 bases). V was shortened by 7 bases and J by 8 bases, with 21 bases between the two germline ends. The germline V gene encodes CDR1 SEHNR and CDR2 FQNEAQ (reference sequence). The CDR3 length is 15 residues. In nucleotides, the CDR3 is TGTGCCAGCATTCTGGGGGCGCAAATTGGCCATGAGCAGTTCTTC. Its translation: CASILGAQIGHEQFF.

V is TRBV24-1 and J is TRBJ2-1, with D perhaps TRBD2 (5 bases). V gave up 9 bases and J gave up 5 bases, with 13 bases separating them. The germline V gene encodes CDR1 KGHDR and CDR2 SFDVKD. The CDR3 spans 13 residues. CDR3 sequence reads: CATSAGPHNEQFF. CDR3 DNA sequence: TGTGCCACCTCTGCGGGTCCCCACAATGAGCAGTTCTTC.

The rearrangement joins TRBV20-1 to TRBJ2-1, with 7 nucleotides matching TRBD2. The V gene's germline CDR1 is DFQATT and CDR2 SNEGSKA (reference sequence). The V and J ends lost 4 bases and 9 bases, in that order; junction bases with no gene match: 12. The CDR3 sequence is 14 residues long. The CDR3 protein is CSATRQPAGSEQFF. CDR3 in DNA: TGCAGTGCTACGAGACAACCAGCGGGAAGTGAGCAGTTCTTC.

The chain carries TRBV12-3 or TRBV12-4 and TRBJ2-1; 7 bases fit TRBD2. V was clipped by 4 bases and J by 6 bases; unmatched bases: 15. The CDR3 runs to 17 residues. DNA for the CDR3: TGTGCCAGCAGTTCAGGGTGGGCGGGGGTTTTGTCCAATGAGCAGTTCTTC. Protein product: CASSSGWAGVLSNEQFF.

The J gene is TRBJ1-3, the V gene TRBV7-9; unclear D gene. The CDR3 loop spans 13 amino acids. Germline-derived CDR1 and CDR2 are SEHNR and FQNEAQ (reference sequence). V was cut by 7 bases and J by 0 bases, with 7 bases left in between. CDR3 nucleotide sequence: TGTGCCAGCAAGGAGGGCTCTGGAAACACCATATATTTT. It codes for CASKEGSGNTIYF.

Many counts were recorded for this clonotype. This chain links TRBV29-1 with TRBJ1-1; a weak D match, TRBD1 (5 bases). Germline V gene sequence: CDR1 SQVTM, CDR2 ANQGSEA. Trimming removed 4 bases at V and 3 bases at J, with 9 bases between. There are 12 residues in the CDR3. CDR3 residues: CSVALGDTEAFF. The CDR3 region has the DNA TGCAGCGTTGCTTTAGGGGACACTGAAGCTTTCTTT.

In its sample, this clonotype was seen a few times. The rearrangement joins TRBV27 to TRBJ2-3; D unclear. Trimming left V 0 bases short and J 6 bases short, with 7 bases between. The germline gives CDR1 MNHEY, CDR2 SMNVEV (reference sequence). This CDR3 comprises 13 residues. The CDR3 DNA follows: TGTGCCAGCAGTTTATCCGAACCGGATACGCAGTATTTT. Protein product: CASSLSEPDTQYF.

This clonotype has a handful of counts. V is TRBV7-8 and J is TRBJ2-5; 7 nucleotides match TRBD1. Germline assignment: CDR1 SGHVS and CDR2 FQNEAQ. The CDR3 is made up of 15 amino acids. V gave up 5 bases and J gave up 4 bases; unmatched junction bases: 10. CDR3 in amino acids: CASSDRQGPGETQYF. The CDR3 DNA is TGTGCCAGCAGCGACCGACAGGGCCCAGGAGAGACCCAGTACTTC. Variable domain in full (rest from reference TRBV7-8 and TRBJ2-5): GAGVSQSPRYKVAKRGQDVALRCDPISGHVSLFWYQQALGQGPEFLTYFQNEAQLDKSGLPSDRFFAERPEGSVSTLKIQRTQQEDSAVYLCASSDRQGPGETQYFGPGTRLLVL.

The chain employs TRBV29-1 and TRBJ2-5; TRBD1 is a possible D gene (6 bases). Trimming took off 7 bases at V and 1 base at J, with 10 bases between the two ends. CDR3 length equals 12 residues. Germline V gives CDR1 SQVTM, CDR2 ANQGSEA. CDR3: CSARTVQETQYF. The CDR3 nucleotides are TGCAGCGCCCGGACAGTCCAAGAGACCCAGTACTTC.

A few counts support this clonotype. This chain links TRBV13 with TRBJ2-1; the match to TRBD2 covers 12 bases. The CDR3 runs 15 residues. Trimming removed 5 bases from V and 8 bases from J; junction bases left unmatched: 7. Germline CDR1 PRHDT, CDR2 FYEKMQ (reference sequence). The CDR3 loop reads CASSPRLAGEYEQFF. CDR3 nucleotides: TGTGCCAGCAGCCCTAGACTAGCGGGAGAGTATGAGCAGTTCTTC. Variable domain in full (rest from reference TRBV13 and TRBJ2-1): AAGVIQSPRHLIKEKRETATLKCYPIPRHDTVYWYQQGPGQDPQFLISFYEKMQSDKGSIPDRFSAQQFSDYHSELNMSSLELGDSALYFCASSPRLAGEYEQFFGPGTRLTVL.

This clonotype was counted a few times. V and J are TRBV3-1 and TRBJ2-1; the D is unclear. There are 13 residues in the CDR3. Between the trimmed V and J ends, which lost 0 bases and 10 bases, there was a span of 10 bases. Germline-derived CDR1 and CDR2 are LGHDT and YNNKEL (reference sequence). The CDR3 spells CASSQERRREQFF. CDR3 DNA sequence: TGTGCCAGCAGCCAAGAGCGCCGGCGGGAGCAGTTCTTC.

This clonotype was seen only a few times. V gene TRBV7-8 combines with J gene TRBJ2-7; TRBD2 matches at 8 bases. Looked up from germline, CDR1 is SGHVS and CDR2 is FQNEAQ. V lost 2 bases to trimming and J lost 4 bases; unmatched junction nucleotides: 19. The CDR3 has 19 amino acids. CDR3 nucleotide sequence: TGTGCCAGCAGCTTATTCTCTAGCGGGTCCCTTCCTGGGGCGTACGAGCAGTACTTC. This gives the protein CASSLFSSGSLPGAYEQYF. Full variable domain (outside the CDR3, taken from reference TRBV7-8 and TRBJ2-7): GAGVSQSPRYKVAKRGQDVALRCDPISGHVSLFWYQQALGQGPEFLTYFQNEAQLDKSGLPSDRFFAERPEGSVSTLKIQRTQQEDSAVYLCASSLFSSGSLPGAYEQYFGPGTRLTVT.

This clonotype appeared many times. V and J are TRBV11-2 and TRBJ2-1; the match to TRBD2 covers 10 bases. Germline trimming cut 0 bases from V and 7 bases from J; bases unmatched to any gene: 6. Germline assignment: CDR1 SGHAT and CDR2 FQNNGV. The CDR3 is made up of 16 amino acids. Written as DNA, the CDR3 is TGTGCCAGCAGCTTAGATCTAGCGGGAGCGGGGAATGAGCAGTTCTTC. It translates to CASSLDLAGAGNEQFF.

This clonotype was recorded a few times. This sequence joins TRBV29-1 and TRBJ2-7; TRBD2 agrees at 13 bases. The germline V gene has CDR1 SQVTM and CDR2 ANQGSEA. V dropped 2 bases and J dropped 6; count of bases not matched to a gene: 1. The CDR3 contains 13 residues. CDR3 protein: CSVERTSGSEQYF. The CDR3 coding sequence is TGCAGCGTTGAAAGGACTAGCGGGAGCGAGCAGTACTTC.

This clonotype showed up many times. The gene calls are TRBV24-1 and TRBJ2-1, with 8 bases matching TRBD2. V lost 6 bases and J lost 9; bases outside the gene matches: 9. This CDR3 has 14 amino acids. CDR1 is KGHDR, CDR2 SFDVKD, per germline. The CDR3 loop reads CATSPGGPWGEQFF. The CDR3 DNA is TGTGCCACCAGTCCGGGGGGGCCTTGGGGTGAGCAGTTCTTC.

In its sample, this clonotype was seen a few times. This sequence joins TRBV10-3 and TRBJ2-1; 7 nucleotides agree with TRBD2. The CDR3 is made up of 16 amino acids. Per germline, CDR1 ENHRY and CDR2 SYGVKD. The junction had 6 bases not matched to a gene; V was cut back by 2 bases and J by 2 bases. The CDR3 protein is CAISENPSGAYNEQFF. DNA for the CDR3: TGTGCCATCAGTGAGAACCCCAGCGGGGCCTACAATGAGCAGTTCTTC.

This clonotype was seen only a few times. V usage is TRBV7-2 and J usage is TRBJ2-6; D not resolved. Trimming removed 9 bases at V and 1 base at J, with 13 bases between. CDR1 SGHTA and CDR2 FQGNSA come from the germline V gene. The CDR3 totals 15 residues. CDR3 in amino acids: CARDQTWSGANVLTF. In nucleotides, the CDR3 is TGTGCCAGGGACCAAACCTGGTCTGGGGCCAACGTCCTGACTTTC.

This clonotype was seen many times. The CDR3 region has the DNA TGCGCCAGCAGCTTGGGGCACCTTGGGACGGCCTCCTACGAGCAGTACTTC. It encodes CASSLGHLGTASYEQYF. This sequence joins TRBV5-1 and TRBJ2-7, with D perhaps matching TRBD1 or TRBD2 (5 bases each). V was cut by 0 bases and J by 0 bases, with 16 bases left in between. This CDR3 spans 17 amino acids. Germline lookup yields CDR1 SGHRS and CDR2 YFSETQ. The full variable domain, its missing parts supplied by reference TRBV5-1 and TRBJ2-7, is KAGVTQTPRYLIKTRGQQVTLSCSPISGHRSVSWYQQTPGQGLQFLFEYFSETQRNKGNFPGRFSGRQFSNSRSEMNVSTLELGDSALYLCASSLGHLGTASYEQYFGPGTRLTVT.

This clonotype was observed a few times. The chain uses TRBV6-1 and TRBJ1-2, with D uncertain. The CDR3 totals 15 residues. V was shortened by 2 bases and J by 0 bases, with 10 bases between the two germline ends. The V gene's germline CDR1 is MNHNS and CDR2 SASEGT. CDR3 loop: CASSEHHDSNYGYTF. As DNA, the CDR3 is TGTGCCAGCAGTGAACATCATGACTCTAACTATGGCTACACCTTC.

This clonotype was found a few times. This chain joins TRBV2 and TRBJ2-2; TRBD1 is a possible D gene (5 bases). This CDR3 region has 15 residues. Germline V gives CDR1 SNHLY, CDR2 FYNNEI. Trimming took 4 bases from V and 4 from J, leaving 13 bases between them. The CDR3 spells CASSVSRVVTGELFF. The DNA for the CDR3 is TGTGCCAGCAGTGTTTCCAGGGTCGTCACCGGGGAGCTGTTTTTT. Drawing the rest from reference TRBV2 and TRBJ2-2, the complete variable domain is EPEVTQTPSHQVTQMGQEVILRCVPISNHLYFYWYRQILGQKVEFLVSFYNNEISEKSEIFDDQFSVERPDGSNFTLKIRSTKLEDSAMYFCASSVSRVVTGELFFGEGSRLTVL.

V and J are TRBV13 and TRBJ2-1, with D perhaps TRBD1 or TRBD2 (6 bases each). This CDR3 spans 16 amino acids. V lost 0 bases and J lost 6, with 15 bases in between. CDR1 and CDR2 from the germline V gene are PRHDT and FYEKMQ (reference sequence). In nucleotides, the CDR3 is TGTGCCAGCAGCTTAGGGCGAGGGGGACTCCCCAATGAGCAGTTCTTC. This gives the protein CASSLGRGGLPNEQFF.

On this clonotype itself: Sequence at one end of the junction differs from germline and may be a read error. This rearrangement joins TRBV20-1 to TRBJ2-1; 9 nucleotides match TRBD2. CDR3 length equals 17 residues. Germline lookup yields CDR1 DFQATT and CDR2 SNEGSKA (reference sequence). In DNA form, the CDR3 reads TGCTGTGCTAGAGGGAATAGGGCTAGCGGGACTTACAATGAGCAGTTCTTC. This codes for CCARGNRASGTYNEQFF.

This clonotype was seen many times. This chain connects TRBV7-8 to TRBJ2-1, with D unclear. The CDR3 sequence is 12 residues long. Trimming stripped 5 bases from V and 13 bases from J, with 15 bases between. Germline V gene lookup returns CDR1 SGHVS and CDR2 FQNEAQ. The CDR3 coding sequence is TGTGCCAGCAGCCCCCCGGTCGAGGTTCAGTTCTTC. This gives the protein CASSPPVEVQFF.